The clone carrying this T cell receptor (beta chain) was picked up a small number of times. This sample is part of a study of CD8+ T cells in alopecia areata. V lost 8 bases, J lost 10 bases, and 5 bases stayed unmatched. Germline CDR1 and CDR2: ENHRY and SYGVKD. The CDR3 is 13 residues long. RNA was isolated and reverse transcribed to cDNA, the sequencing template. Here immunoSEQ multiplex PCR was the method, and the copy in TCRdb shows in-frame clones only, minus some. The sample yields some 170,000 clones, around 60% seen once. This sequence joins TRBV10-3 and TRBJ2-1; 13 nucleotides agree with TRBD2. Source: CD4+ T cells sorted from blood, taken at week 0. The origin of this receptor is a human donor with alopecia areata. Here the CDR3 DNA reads TGTGCCATCGGGACTAGCGGGGAACAAGAGCAGTTCTTC. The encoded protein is CAIGTSGEQEQFF.